A single sample gave rise to the 25 T cell receptor beta chains below, sequenced in a study of blood T cell repertoires in COVID-19. Clones were sequenced by immunoSEQ multiplex PCR, and TCRdb holds only the in-frame ones, with some missing. The table has around 200,000 clones, about four fifths seen once. The sequencing input was peripheral blood. The receptors derive from a human donor with acute or convalescent COVID-19. The donor label of this sample is uncertain.

The chain uses TRBV4-1 and TRBJ2-5, with 8 bases identical to TRBD2. V dropped 6 bases and J dropped 5; count of bases not matched to a gene: 11. The CDR3 consists of 15 residues. Germline CDR1 MGHRA, CDR2 YSYEKL. The DNA for the CDR3 is TGCGCCAGCAGAAGGGGCAGCGGGAGTGGGGAGACCCAGTACTTC. It encodes CASRRGSGSGETQYF.

The chain combines TRBV12-5 with TRBJ1-4; TRBD1 matches 12 bases. V lost 3 bases, J lost 3 bases, and 5 bases stayed unmatched. This CDR3 contains 17 residues. Germline V CDR1 and CDR2: LGHNT, FRNRAP. The CDR3 protein is CASGLGDRGRPNEKLFF. The DNA for the CDR3 is TGTGCTAGTGGTTTAGGGGACAGGGGGCGTCCTAATGAAAAACTGTTTTTT. Full variable domain (missing parts from reference TRBV12-5 and TRBJ1-4): DARVTQTPRHKVTEMGQEVTMRCQPILGHNTVFWYRQTMMQGLELLAYFRNRAPLDDSGMPKDRFSAEMPDATLATLKIQPSEPRDSAVYFCASGLGDRGRPNEKLFFGSGTQLSVL.

The chain links TRBV9 to TRBJ1-4; 9 bases are shared with TRBD1. This CDR3 has 15 residues. Germline V gene lookup returns CDR1 SGDLS and CDR2 YYNGEE. V lost 0 bases to trimming and J lost 6 bases; unmatched junction nucleotides: 3. In nucleotides, the CDR3 is TGTGCCAGCAGCGTAGGTACAGGGGGCTATGAAAAACTGTTTTTT. Its protein product is CASSVGTGGYEKLFF.

The CDR3 loop reads CASSQGDYGYTF. In DNA, the CDR3 is TGTGCCAGCAGCCAGGGGGACTATGGCTACACCTTC. The chain is built from TRBV12-3 or TRBV12-4 and TRBJ1-2; 7 bases fit TRBD1. Germline trimming cut 6 bases from V and 3 bases from J; bases unmatched to any gene: 1. The CDR3 extends over 12 amino acids.

J is TRBJ2-2 and V is TRBV19, with 13 bases identical to TRBD2. CDR1 is LNHDA and CDR2 is SQIVND in the germline V gene (reference sequence). With 6 bases clipped from V and 6 bases from J, the junction kept 7 bases outside the gene matches. This CDR3 comprises 16 residues. In nucleotides, the CDR3 is TGTGCCAGTAGAACCCGCGGACTAGCGGGAGCCGGGGAGCTGTTTTTT. It yields the protein CASRTRGLAGAGELFF.

CDR3: CASSPSRTSYNEQFF. The CDR3 nucleotides are TGCGCCAGCAGCCCTAGCAGGACCTCCTACAATGAGCAGTTCTTC. This chain connects TRBV10-1 to TRBJ2-1, with a tentative D call TRBD2 (5 bases). Trimming shortened V by 6 bases and J by 0 bases, and 12 bases separated the two germline ends. The CDR3 sequence is 15 residues long. The germline V gene encodes CDR1 WNHNN and CDR2 SYGVQD (reference sequence).

The V gene is TRBV2, the J gene TRBJ1-5, with D maybe TRBD1 (5 bases). V dropped 8 bases and J dropped 0 bases, with 11 bases sitting between them. This CDR3 spans 14 amino acids. From germline, CDR1 is SNHLY and CDR2 FYNNEI. The CDR3 DNA follows: TGTGCCAGCCGACAGAGATATAGCAATCAGCCCCAGCATTTT. Encoded protein: CASRQRYSNQPQHF. Full variable domain (missing parts from reference TRBV2 and TRBJ1-5): EPEVTQTPSHQVTQMGQEVILRCVPISNHLYFYWYRQILGQKVEFLVSFYNNEISEKSEIFDDQFSVERPDGSNFTLKIRSTKLEDSAMYFCASRQRYSNQPQHFGDGTRLSIL.

This chain uses TRBV7-2 with TRBJ1-5, with D tentatively TRBD1 (6 bases). Germline lookup yields CDR1 SGHTA and CDR2 FQGNSA. The CDR3 covers 14 residues. V shed 5 bases and J shed 5 bases, with 13 bases lying between them. CDR3 residues: CASSNTGPHQPQHF. For the CDR3, the DNA is TGTGCCAGCAGCAACACAGGGCCTCATCAGCCCCAGCATTTT.

The chain combines TRBV28 with TRBJ2-7, with a tentative D call TRBD2 (6 bases). The germline V gene encodes CDR1 MDHEN and CDR2 SYDVKM. The CDR3 has 13 amino acids. Trimming removed 4 bases from V and 3 bases from J, with 10 bases in between. The CDR3 is CASSSGLSYEQYF. CDR3 nucleotide sequence: TGTGCCAGCAGTTCGGGACTCAGCTACGAGCAGTACTTC.

The V call is TRBV7-9, the J call TRBJ2-7; 8 bases are a match to TRBD1. In germline, CDR1 is SEHNR, CDR2 FQNEAQ (reference sequence). The V gene end was trimmed by 4 bases and the J gene end by 2 bases; junction bases not matched to a gene: 4. The CDR3 spans 14 residues. CDR3 in DNA: TGTGCCAGCAGCTATGGACAGGGCCCCTACGAGCAGTACTTC. Protein: CASSYGQGPYEQYF.

This chain connects TRBV20-1 to TRBJ2-5, with D possibly matching TRBD2 (6 bases). The ends were cut back, 3 bases at V and 5 bases at J, with 22 bases in the middle. The CDR3 has 16 residues. The germline V gene encodes CDR1 DFQATT and CDR2 SNEGSKA (reference sequence). The CDR3, as DNA: TGCAGTGCTAGTCGAGGGTTTTTAGCGGCCCCGGAGACCCAGTACTTC. It encodes CSASRGFLAAPETQYF.

This clone was recorded a few times. J is TRBJ1-2 and V is TRBV9, with TRBD1 as a possible D gene (6 bases). The CDR3 consists of 13 residues. V lost 4 bases, J lost 3 bases, and 10 bases lay in between. Germline CDR1 reads SGDLS; CDR2 reads YYNGEE. CDR3: CASSYRGYYGYTF. CDR3 nucleotides: TGTGCCAGCAGCTATAGGGGGTACTATGGCTACACCTTC.

The rearrangement joins TRBV6-4 to TRBJ1-3, with TRBD1 matching 7 bases. Looked up from germline, CDR1 is MRHNA and CDR2 is SNTAGT. The CDR3 runs to 14 residues. Trimming at V came to 8 bases and at J to 0 bases, leaving 4 bases not matched to a gene. The DNA for the CDR3 is TGTGCCAGCGCAAGGGACAGCTCTGGAAACACCATATATTTT. Protein product: CASARDSSGNTIYF.

This clone was picked up one time. V is TRBV27 and J is TRBJ1-1, with D tentatively TRBD1 (6 bases). The CDR3 sequence is 12 residues long. Trimming took off 8 bases at V and 4 bases at J, with 11 bases between the two ends. From germline, CDR1 is MNHEY and CDR2 SMNVEV (reference sequence). The CDR3 DNA reads as TGTGCCAGCTTTGACAGGTCCACTGAAGCTTTCTTT. Residues: CASFDRSTEAFF.

This clone is a singleton in its sample. The gene calls are TRBV7-3 and TRBJ2-3, with 9 nucleotides matching TRBD1. The CDR3 has 16 residues. Looked up from germline, CDR1 is SGHTA and CDR2 is FQGTGA. V was clipped by 3 bases and J by 2 bases; unmatched bases: 6. The CDR3 reads CASSLAGTGSTDTQYF. The CDR3 DNA follows: TGTGCCAGCAGCTTGGCCGGGACAGGGTCCACAGATACGCAGTATTTT. The complete variable domain, with remaining parts taken from reference TRBV7-3 and TRBJ2-3, reads GAGVSQTPSNKVTEKGKYVELRCDPISGHTALYWYRQSLGQGPEFLIYFQGTGAADDSGLPNDRFFAVRPEGSVSTLKIQRTERGDSAVYLCASSLAGTGSTDTQYFGPGTRLTVL.

The chain couples TRBV29-1 to TRBJ2-1; D is possibly TRBD1 (7 bases). The CDR3 length is 13 residues. Trimming removed 3 bases at V and 8 bases at J, with 14 bases between. Germline lookup yields CDR1 SQVTM and CDR2 ANQGSEA. CDR3 bases: TGCAGCGTTGAGAAAGGGGGCGGGGATGAGCAGTTCTTC. As protein: CSVEKGGGDEQFF.

The CDR3 loop is CAWSAGGGYTF. The CDR3 bases are TGTGCCTGGAGTGCAGGGGGCGGCTACACCTTC. The V and J genes are TRBV30 and TRBJ1-2, with 8 bases fitting TRBD1. CDR1 and CDR2 from the germline V gene are GTSNPN and SVGIG (reference sequence). The length of the CDR3 is 11 residues. Trimming at V came to 1 base and at J to 8 bases, leaving 0 bases not matched to a gene.

The V call is TRBV7-3, the J call TRBJ1-6; the match to TRBD1 covers 9 bases. Germline V lookup: CDR1 SGHTA, CDR2 FQGTGA. CDR3 length: 15 amino acids. V shed 8 bases, J shed 7 bases, and the junction held 9 bases outside the gene matches. This CDR3 reads CASSRTGVPNSPLHF. In DNA, the CDR3 is TGTGCCAGCTCCAGGACAGGGGTCCCCAATTCACCCCTCCACTTT. Based on the CDR3 plus reference TRBV7-3 and TRBJ1-6, the full variable domain is GAGVSQTPSNKVTEKGKYVELRCDPISGHTALYWYRQSLGQGPEFLIYFQGTGAADDSGLPNDRFFAVRPEGSVSTLKIQRTERGDSAVYLCASSRTGVPNSPLHFGNGTRLTVT.

The chain employs TRBV30 and TRBJ1-4; TRBD1 agrees at 7 bases. The CDR3 is 13 residues long. The V segment lost 4 bases and the J segment 6 bases; nucleotides outside the gene matches: 5. The germline V gene has CDR1 GTSNPN and CDR2 SVGIG (reference sequence). The CDR3, as DNA: TGTGCCTGGAATAGGGGGCAGGATGAAAAACTGTTTTTT. This gives the protein CAWNRGQDEKLFF.

The gene calls are TRBV7-4 and TRBJ2-3, with a tentative D call TRBD2 (6 bases). Trimming left V 1 base short and J 2 bases short, with 13 bases between. Germline V gene sequence: CDR1 SGHVT, CDR2 SQSDAQ. This CDR3 has 16 amino acids. CDR3 protein: CASSLEGGDATDTQYF. CDR3 bases: TGTGCCAGCAGCTTAGAGGGCGGGGACGCCACAGATACGCAGTATTTT.

In this sample, this clone turned up a few times. The V and J genes are TRBV7-9 and TRBJ2-2; 10 bases match TRBD2. Germline assignment: CDR1 SEHNR and CDR2 FQNEAQ (reference sequence). V gave up 2 bases and J gave up 4 bases; unmatched junction bases: 7. The CDR3 length is 17 residues. In nucleotides, the CDR3 is TGTGCCAGCAGCTTAACGCTAGCGGGAGCGGGCACCGGGGAGCTGTTTTTT. Translated, it gives CASSLTLAGAGTGELFF.

The chain is built from TRBV3-1 (or the pseudogene TRBV3-2) and TRBJ2-7; D is ambiguous. CDR1 and CDR2 from the germline V gene are LGHDT and YNNKEL (reference sequence). V was pared by 3 bases and J by 3 bases, with 6 bases between. This CDR3 contains 12 residues. CDR3 sequence: CASSHQIYEQYF. The DNA for the CDR3 is TGTGCCAGCAGCCACCAAATCTACGAGCAGTACTTC.

CDR3 nucleotides: TGTGCCAGTAGTACCTACGGCAGGGGGAGTCAGCCCCAGCATTTT. It translates to CASSTYGRGSQPQHF. The chain couples TRBV19 to TRBJ1-5, with TRBD1 matching over 7 bases. Germline assignment: CDR1 LNHDA and CDR2 SQIVND (reference sequence). The CDR3 consists of 15 residues. V lost 4 bases and J lost 6; bases outside the gene matches: 9.

CDR3 loop: CASSRTTGDSHQYF. In nucleotides, the CDR3 is TGTGCCAGCAGTCGCACTACGGGGGACTCCCATCAGTATTTT. The rearrangement links TRBV6-5 to TRBJ2-3, with D perhaps matching TRBD2 (6 bases). The germline V and J ends were trimmed by 5 bases and 12 bases, with 21 bases remaining between them. In germline, CDR1 is MNHEY, CDR2 SVGAGI. The CDR3 runs to 14 residues.

In this sample, this clone turned up a few times. The V and J genes are TRBV6-1 and TRBJ2-3, with a tentative D call TRBD2 (5 bases). Germline loops: CDR1 MNHNS, CDR2 SASEGT. CDR3 length equals 17 residues. V was cut by 1 base and J by 0 bases, with 14 bases left in between. CDR3 coding DNA: TGTGCCAGCAGTGAAGGGCACGGCGGGTATAGCACAGATACGCAGTATTTT. This encodes CASSEGHGGYSTDTQYF.